The TCR beta chain under discussion was sequenced for a study of CXCR3-negative and CXCR3-positive naive CD8 T cells. Study results and caveats: TRB CDR3s were more hydrophobic in CXCR3-positive than in CXCR3-negative naive cells.

The CDR3 runs to 13 residues. Germline V gene sequence: CDR1 LGHNT, CDR2 FRNRAP. cDNA libraries for TRB were generated by 5' RACE incorporating UMI labels. TCRdb re-called the 5' RACE reads; every CDR3 protein appears as one record, without DNA. This sample contains under 85,000 distinct CDR3 sequences. For this clonotype: The antigen is not known.

This chain connects TRBV12-5 to TRBJ2-1; TCRdb's D call, TRBD2, is unchecked because there is no DNA. The specimen was naive CXCR3+ CD8+ T cells from blood. Subset in this sample: CD45RO-CCR7+CD27+CD95- naive CD8+ T cells expressing CXCR3 (TNR3+). The sequence was collected from a human donor in good health. Some clones in this sample may be carry-over from other donors' samples. The CDR3 loop reads CASGEGSYNEQFF. Looking up the rest from reference TRBV12-5 and TRBJ2-1 gives the full variable domain: DARVTQTPRHKVTEMGQEVTMRCQPILGHNTVFWYRQTMMQGLELLAYFRNRAPLDDSGMPKDRFSAEMPDATLATLKIQPSEPRDSAVYFCASGEGSYNEQFFGPGTRLTVL.